The T cell receptor beta chain described here comes from a study of control samples from healthy donors and cancer patients. The table came from immunoSEQ multiplex PCR; TCRdb's copy has only in-frame clones and leaves some out. Among about 12,000 clones listed, roughly 90% were seen once. CDR3 length equals 15 residues. V was trimmed by 1 base and J by 1 base, leaving 5 bases between them. In germline, CDR1 is LGHDT, CDR2 YNNKEL (reference sequence). Sequencing was performed on formalin-fixed, paraffin-embedded tissue. The chain has TRBV3-1 (or the pseudogene TRBV3-2) and TRBJ2-6, with D unresolved. The receptor comes from a male donor with melanoma. DNA of the CDR3: TGTGCCAGCAGCCAAGCTGTATCTGGGGCCAACGTCCTGACTTTC. It codes for CASSQAVSGANVLTF.